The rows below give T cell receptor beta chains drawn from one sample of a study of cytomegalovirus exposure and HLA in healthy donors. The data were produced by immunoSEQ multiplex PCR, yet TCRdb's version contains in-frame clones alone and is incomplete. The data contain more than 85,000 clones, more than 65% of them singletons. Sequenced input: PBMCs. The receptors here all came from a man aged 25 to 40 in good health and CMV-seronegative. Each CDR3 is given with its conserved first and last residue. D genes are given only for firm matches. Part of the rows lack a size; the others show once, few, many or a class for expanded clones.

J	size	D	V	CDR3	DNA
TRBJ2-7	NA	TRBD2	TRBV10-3	CAISEFSGHSYEQYF	TGTGCCATCAGTGAGTTTAGCGGGCACTCCTACGAGCAGTACTTC
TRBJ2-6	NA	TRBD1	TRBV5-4	CASSLQGRGSGANVLTF	TGTGCCAGCAGCTTGCAGGGCAGGGGGTCTGGGGCCAACGTCCTGACTTTC
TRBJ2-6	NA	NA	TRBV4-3	CASSQELAASGANGLTF	TGCGCCAGCAGCCAAGAGCTCGCAGCCTCTGGGGCCAACGGCCTGACTTTC
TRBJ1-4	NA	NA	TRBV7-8	CASSRWASDEKLFF	TGTGCCAGCTCCCGGTGGGCGTCGGATGAAAAACTGTTTTTT
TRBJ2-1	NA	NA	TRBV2	CASSELGTHNEQFF	TGTGCCAGCAGTGAGCTAGGCACGCACAATGAGCAGTTCTTC
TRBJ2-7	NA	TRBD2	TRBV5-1	CASSPGTSGYEQYF	TGCGCCAGCAGCCCCGGGACTAGCGGCTACGAGCAGTACTTC
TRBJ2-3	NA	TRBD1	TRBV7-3	CASSPGGWTDTQYF	TGTGCCAGCAGCCCAGGGGGATGGACAGATACGCAGTATTTT
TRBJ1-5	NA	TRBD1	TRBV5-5	CASSFDRGHQPQHF	TGTGCCAGCAGCTTCGACAGGGGGCATCAGCCCCAGCATTTT
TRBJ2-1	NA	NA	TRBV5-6	CASSLSRGSPFF	TGTGCCAGCAGCTTAAGTAGGGGCTCGCCGTTCTTC
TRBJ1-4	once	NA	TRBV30	CAWTSRTGNEKLFF	TGTGCCTGGACTTCTAGAACAGGGAATGAAAAACTGTTTTTT
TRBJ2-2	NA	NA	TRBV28	CASSIGGLVSGELFF	TGTGCCAGCAGTATAGGGGGATTAGTGTCCGGGGAGCTGTTTTTT
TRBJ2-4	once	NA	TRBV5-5	CASSRATGIQNIQYF	TGTGCCAGCAGCAGGGCCACAGGGATCCAAAACATTCAGTACTTC
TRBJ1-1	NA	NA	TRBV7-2	CASSSQPNTEAFF	TGTGCCAGCAGCTCACAGCCGAACACTGAAGCTTTCTTT
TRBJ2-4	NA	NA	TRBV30	CAWSFRRLAKNIQYF	TGTGCCTGGAGTTTCCGCAGACTAGCCAAAAACATTCAGTACTTC
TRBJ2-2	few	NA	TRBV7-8	CASSLRDSPGKLFF	TGTGCCAGCAGCTTACGGGACTCACCGGGGAAGCTGTTTTTT
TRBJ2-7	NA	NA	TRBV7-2	CASSLGRGSYEQYF	TGTGCCAGCAGCTTAGGCCGGGGGTCCTACGAGCAGTACTTC
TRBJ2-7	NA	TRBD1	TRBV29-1	CSAGQGSLYEQYF	TGCAGCGCGGGACAGGGGTCCCTCTACGAGCAGTACTTC
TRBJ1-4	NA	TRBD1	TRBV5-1	CASSLVAGGREKLFF	TGCGCCAGCAGCTTGGTGGCAGGGGGAAGAGAAAAACTGTTTTTT
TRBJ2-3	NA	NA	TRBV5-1	CASRLADSGDTQYF	TGCGCCAGCAGATTGGCGGACTCGGGGGATACGCAGTATTTT
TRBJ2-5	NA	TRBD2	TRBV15	CATSREGTSGRKTQYF	TGTGCCACCAGCAGAGAGGGGACTAGCGGGAGAAAGACCCAGTACTTC